This TCR beta chain stems from a study of identical twins. TCRdb redid the calling of the 5' RACE reads with MiXCR, one entry per CDR3 protein. The sample lists around 650,000 distinct CDR3 sequences, around 7.5% occurring once. Per the germline V gene, CDR1 is LNHNV and CDR2 is YYDKDF (reference sequence). The V end was cut by 0 bases, the J end by 5 bases, with 20 bases between. This CDR3 contains 18 residues. This clonotype was counted at least ten times. The same sample was also used in a study of yellow fever vaccine responses in identical twins.

This TCR was sampled from a woman between 18 and 30 years old in good health. What was sequenced was PBMCs. The rearrangement links TRBV15 to TRBJ2-1; D is perhaps TRBD2 (5 bases). The CDR3 nucleotides are TGTGCCACCAGCAGAGATAATTGGGGAGAAGTAAGAGACAATGAGCAGTTCTTC. Protein: CATSRDNWGEVRDNEQFF.